This T cell receptor (beta chain) was sequenced for a study of cytomegalovirus exposure and HLA in healthy donors (dated by TCRdb to 2016 to 2017). For the wider study: An earlier analysis of roughly 630 of the donors reported 250 to 350 Gb of sequence data and about 100 million unique TCR beta sequences from approximately 180 million T cells. In the later analysis, no new phenotypic data were used to find candidate immune exposures; instead, reliance was placed on TCR beta sequences and their occurrence across donors. Around 320 gigabases of sequencing data and roughly 90 million unique TCR sequences were included in an early release covering under 650 HLA-typed donors. An earlier analysis of roughly 580 of the donors used high-throughput TCR beta sequencing to judge whether each TCR beta V gene segment behaved as functional or pseudogenic. All discovery cohort repertoires had been generated using a single sequencing platform. The aim of the study was to test whether cataloging public T cell receptors could identify signatures of past pathogen exposure. To predict cytomegalovirus infection status, the study brought together high-throughput TCR immunosequencing, statistical association of individual TCRs with disease status, and machine learning. In a later genetic analysis, genome-wide SNP genotypes for about 65% of the roughly 700 donors were used, and that subset was treated as a discovery cohort. Four or five DR-DQ haplotypes were handled as single units for association and clustering because linkage in the cohort was strong. Class I and class II HLA loci were covered by the typing at four-digit resolution. The T cell repertoires of 666 subjects were profiled by immunosequencing and related to cytomegalovirus serostatus. The genetic ancestry cluster associated with self-reported Caucasian donors included 81% of the approximately 430 genotyped donors. Donor age, sex, ethnicity and CMV serostatus were compiled together with the repertoire data. The number of donors typed differed by locus, with roughly 620-630 for A, B, C, DRB1 and DQB1, over 500 for DQA1, 600 to 610 for DPA1, and 400 to 490 for DPB1. A later analysis re-examined previously published TCR beta repertoires from around 670 donors and added high-resolution HLA genotyping to investigate patterns of TCR occurrence. On average, roughly 240,000 unique TCR beta nucleotide sequences were sequenced per donor among 398 genotyped donors of the cohort, with roughly 20% of those sequences being non-productive. In addition to the first cohort of roughly 670 subjects, a separate validation cohort of 100 to 150 different subjects was used. The paper's findings and limits, for the study overall: Presence/absence analyses assumed roughly uniform sequencing depth across donors, an assumption that may not hold. In this cohort, only TCR beta chains were sequenced, and detectable features were limited by the absence of alpha or paired-chain data. A later analysis associated around 16,000 TCR beta sequences with specific HLA alleles at a false discovery rate of 0.05. Correlated functional status among segregating V segments might be attributable to linkage disequilibrium, but an unknown experimental factor could not be ruled out. According to a later genetic analysis, donors in an Asian-associated ancestry cluster had fewer N-insertions in productive TCRs than the roughly 700-donor mean. The classifier was reported to diagnose cytomegalovirus status with high specificity and sensitivity in both the original and validation cohorts. Some IMGT-functional V segments, including TRBV6-2 and TRBV6-3, could not be told apart with the 87-base-pair reads, so those segments were excluded. A cluster of highly shared sequence variants was judged likely to represent a technical artifact of the sequencing pipeline. Because counts were too low, about 15 rarely observed V segments, including chromosome 9 orphons, were left out of the earlier analysis of 500 to 650 of the donors. A total of roughly 160 TCR beta chains were listed by the study as associated with cytomegalovirus. A further reported finding was that TCR beta sequences accurately predicted the HLA-A and HLA-B alleles for most subjects in the first cohort. Because some donors lacked HLA typing at each locus, the association tests relied only on the typed subset. It was suggested by the authors that the approach could potentially be generalized to other disease states and immunological phenotypes. In a later analysis, several top co-occurrence clusters were reported to appear linked to parvovirus B19, influenza, CMV and Epstein-Barr virus. In vitro tests confirmed that three of the cytomegalovirus-associated TCR beta chains recognize cytomegalovirus antigens. According to a later analysis, TCR association rates differed among HLA loci, with DRB1 alleles showing the most associated TCRs and HLA-C alleles showing the fewest. Assigning TCR associations to individual alleles was difficult when HLA alleles, especially DR and DQ, strongly co-occurred. Broadly in line with IMGT annotations, most TCR beta V segments showed up in productive rearrangements about 87% or about 30% of the time in an earlier analysis of several hundred of the donors. A later analysis found that HLA-associated TCR beta chains were more clonally expanded and had lower generation probabilities than equally common non-associated chains. A later analysis found that most CMV-associated TCR beta chains appeared HLA-restricted, with HLA associations seemingly driven largely by CMV exposure. An association between a missense DCLRE1C variant and V-gene and J-gene trimming of TCR beta chains was found in a later genetic analysis and replicated in an independent cohort. CMV serostatus was the only immune exposure information available for the cohort. Most TCR sequences were seen in very few donors, while some public TCRs were found in many individuals.

About this clone: The antigen it recognizes is unknown. One base away there is no much larger clone; base qualities are not given.

The cohort was made up of about 610 healthy bone marrow donors. At the time of sampling, every cohort member was nominally healthy, though immune exposures that went unrecorded were likely present. The donor tested CMV seropositive and was one of the 289 seropositive cohort members. Each donor provided a peripheral blood sample, and peripheral blood mononuclear cells were used for TCR beta sequencing. Genomic DNA extraction from the blood cell samples was performed with the Qiagen DNeasy Blood Extraction Kit. The library was prepared using the immunoSEQ multiplex PCR assay. For the multiplex PCR, a mixture combining 60 forward primers for TCR Vbeta segments and 13 reverse primers for TCR Jbeta segments was used. The CDR3 region of rearranged TCR beta genes was amplified from genomic DNA with a multiplex PCR assay. Amplified TCR beta libraries were sequenced as 87-base-pair reads on the Illumina HiSeq System. For the original study's pipeline: Across the 700 or so repertoires, a later analysis counted tens of millions of unique TCR beta chains, roughly 11 million of which were shared by at least two donors. A nearest-neighbor algorithm error-corrected the raw reads and collapsed the reads into unique sequences, merging closely related sequences to remove PCR and sequencing errors. To assign V, D and J gene segments, CDR3 sequences were aligned to IMGT reference sequences. For a sequence to be retained, a match of at least six nucleotides was required to both a V gene segment and a J gene segment. A rearrangement counted as productive if the CDR3 had no stop codons and remained in frame with V and J, and every other rearrangement counted as non-productive. CDR3 was defined by IMGT convention, running from the second conserved V-encoded cysteine to the conserved J-encoded phenylalanine. The earlier analysis of fewer than 700 of the donors excluded sequences that lacked an unambiguous match to a single V gene segment. An earlier analysis of several hundred of the donors classified V segments as functional when productive rearrangements were above 56.7% and as segregating when the standard deviation between donors was above 5%. To diagnose cytomegalovirus status from the catalog of TCR beta chain sequences, a statistical classification framework was built. V and J gene assignment, in a later analysis, came from comparing TCR nucleotide sequences with IMGT/GENE-DB human TR gene sequences. A later analysis assigned CDR3 sequences and most-parsimonious VDJ recombination scenarios with the TCRdist pipeline. In a later analysis, every TCR beta chain was defined by the combination of its CDR3 amino acid sequence and its V-gene family, and reads without a unique V-gene family were dropped. To address suspected cross-contamination and a sequencing artifact, a later analysis removed over 500 highly shared, low-generation-probability nucleotide sequences. In a later analysis, a clonal expansion index was calculated for each public chain from normalized within-repertoire ranks of inferred template counts. A later analysis computed generation probabilities with a VDJ recombination model fitted to out-of-frame rearrangements, and checked the results against IGoR. A later analysis scored TCR-TCR, TCR-HLA and TCR-CMV co-occurrence with hypergeometric tests, applying a repertoire-size bias correction to TCR pairs. In a later analysis, false discovery rates were estimated by permuting HLA or CMV assignments 20 times. In a later analysis, co-occurring TCRs were grouped using DBSCAN, and TCRdist sequence similarity was added for clustering within HLA-allele-positive subsets. Co-occurrence clustering excluded repertoires with fewer than 30,000 or more than 120,000 public chains, plus five with anomalous nucleotide sharing. TCRdb carries this immuneACCESS record with in-frame sequences only. Its versions omit some clonotypes, under half of them owing to an unresolved V gene in the studies checked, with the rest unexplained. V and J calls and clone size are those listed in that table; D and trimming were worked out from the DNA. This sample comprises about 210,000 clones, 70% to 80% of them detected only once. Roughly 0.4% of the sample is held by the ten biggest clonotypes.

Deletion took 0 bases off V and 3 bases off J, with a span of 12 bases between the germline ends. Including the terminal cysteine and phenylalanine, the CDR3 comprises 16 residues. The only DNA kept is the CDR3, 48 bases in frame from the first base. The germline V gene specifies MGHRA as CDR1 and YSYEKL as CDR2. The sample comprised PBMCs. The sequence joins TRBV4-1 to TRBJ2-4; the D segment could be TRBD1, given 6 matching bases. This clonotype was sampled from a male donor in good health and CMV-seropositive. The DNA is as follows: TGCGCCAGCAGCCAAGAGGTGACAGGTCACAAAAACATTCAGTACTTC. Translated, it gives CASSQEVTGHKNIQYF.